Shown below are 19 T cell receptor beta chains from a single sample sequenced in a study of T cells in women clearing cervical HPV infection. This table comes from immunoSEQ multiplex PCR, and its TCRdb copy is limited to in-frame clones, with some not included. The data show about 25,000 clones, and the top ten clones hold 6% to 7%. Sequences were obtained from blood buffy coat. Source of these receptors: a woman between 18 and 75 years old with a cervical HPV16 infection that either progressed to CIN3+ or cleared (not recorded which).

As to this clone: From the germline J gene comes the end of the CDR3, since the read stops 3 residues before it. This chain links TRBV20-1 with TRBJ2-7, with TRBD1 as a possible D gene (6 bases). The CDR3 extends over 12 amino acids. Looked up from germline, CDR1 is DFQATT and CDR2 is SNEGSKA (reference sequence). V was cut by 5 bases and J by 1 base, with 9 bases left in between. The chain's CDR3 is CSASQGSYEQYF. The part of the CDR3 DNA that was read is TGCAGTGCTTCCCAGGGGTCCTACGAG.

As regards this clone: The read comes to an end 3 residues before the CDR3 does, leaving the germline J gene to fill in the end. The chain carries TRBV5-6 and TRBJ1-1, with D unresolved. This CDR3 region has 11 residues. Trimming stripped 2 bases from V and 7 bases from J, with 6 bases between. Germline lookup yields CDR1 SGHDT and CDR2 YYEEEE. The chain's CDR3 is CASSFYSEAFF. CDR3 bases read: TGTGCCAGCAGCTTTTACAGTGAA.

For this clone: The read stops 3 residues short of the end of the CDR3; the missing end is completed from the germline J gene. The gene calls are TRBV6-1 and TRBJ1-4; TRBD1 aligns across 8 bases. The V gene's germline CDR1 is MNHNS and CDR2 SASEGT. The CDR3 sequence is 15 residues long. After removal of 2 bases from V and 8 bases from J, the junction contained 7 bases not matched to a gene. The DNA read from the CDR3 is TGTGCCAGCAGTGAATTGGACAGGGCTTCGGAAAAA. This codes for CASSELDRASEK. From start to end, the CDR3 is CASSELDRASEKLFF.

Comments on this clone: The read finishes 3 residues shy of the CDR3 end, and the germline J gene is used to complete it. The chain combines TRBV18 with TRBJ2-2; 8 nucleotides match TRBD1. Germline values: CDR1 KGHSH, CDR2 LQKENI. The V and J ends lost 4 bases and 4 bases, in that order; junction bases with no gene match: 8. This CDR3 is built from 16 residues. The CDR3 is CASSRDQGASTGELFF. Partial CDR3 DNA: TGTGCCAGCTCACGTGATCAGGGGGCGAGCACCGGGGAG.

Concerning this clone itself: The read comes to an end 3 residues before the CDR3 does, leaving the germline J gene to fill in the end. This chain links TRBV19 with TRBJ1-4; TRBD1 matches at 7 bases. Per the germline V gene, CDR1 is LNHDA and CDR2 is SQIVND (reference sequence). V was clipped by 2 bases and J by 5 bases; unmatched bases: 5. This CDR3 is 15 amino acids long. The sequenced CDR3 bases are TGTGCCAGTAGTATAAGGACAGGAGAAAATGAAAAA. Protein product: CASSIRTGENEK. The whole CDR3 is CASSIRTGENEKLFF.

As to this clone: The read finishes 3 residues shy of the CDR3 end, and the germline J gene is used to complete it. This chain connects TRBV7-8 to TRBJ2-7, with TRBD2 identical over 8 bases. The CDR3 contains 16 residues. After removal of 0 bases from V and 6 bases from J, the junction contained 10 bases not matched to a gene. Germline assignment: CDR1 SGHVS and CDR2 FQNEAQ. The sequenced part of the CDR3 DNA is TGTGCCAGCAGCTTAGCCTCTAGCGGGCCTCGGAGCGAG. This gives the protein CASSLASSGPRSE. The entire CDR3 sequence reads CASSLASSGPRSEQYF.

The CDR3 is CASSEALRSRGWDTIYF. The sequenced part of the CDR3 DNA is TGTGCCAGCAGTGAAGCGCTTCGAAGCAGGGGCTGGGACACC. The chain carries TRBV6-1 and TRBJ1-3; D is perhaps TRBD1 (6 bases). The missing CDR3 end, 3 residues past where the read stops, is filled in from the germline J gene. This CDR3 has 17 amino acids. V was pared by 0 bases and J by 8 bases, with 20 bases between. Germline loops: CDR1 MNHNS, CDR2 SASEGT.

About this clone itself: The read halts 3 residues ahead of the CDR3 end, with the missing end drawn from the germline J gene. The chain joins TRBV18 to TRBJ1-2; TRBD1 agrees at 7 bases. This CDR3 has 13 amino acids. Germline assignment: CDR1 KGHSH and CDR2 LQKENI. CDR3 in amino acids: CASSPQGGYDYTF. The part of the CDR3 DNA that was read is TGTGCCAGCTCACCCCAGGGGGGCTACGAC. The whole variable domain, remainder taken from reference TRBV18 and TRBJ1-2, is NAGVMQNPRHLVRRRGQEARLRCSPMKGHSHVYWYRQLPEEGLKFMVYLQKENIIDESGMPKERFSAEFPKEGPSILRIQQVVRGDSAAYFCASSPQGGYDYTFGSGTRLTVV.

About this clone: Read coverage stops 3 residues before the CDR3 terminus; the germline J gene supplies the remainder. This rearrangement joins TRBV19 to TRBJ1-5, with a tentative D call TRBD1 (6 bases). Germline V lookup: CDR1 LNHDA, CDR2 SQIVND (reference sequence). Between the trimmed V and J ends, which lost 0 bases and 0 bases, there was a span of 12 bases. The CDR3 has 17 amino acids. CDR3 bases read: TGTGCCAGTAGTATAGATAAGGGACACGGTAGCAATCAGCCC. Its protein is CASSIDKGHGSNQP. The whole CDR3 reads CASSIDKGHGSNQPQHF.

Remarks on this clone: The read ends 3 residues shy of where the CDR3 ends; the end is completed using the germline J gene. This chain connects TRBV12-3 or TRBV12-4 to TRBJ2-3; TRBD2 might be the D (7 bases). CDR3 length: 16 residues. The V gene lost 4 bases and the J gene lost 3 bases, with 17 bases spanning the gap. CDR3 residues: CASSSQGGRGTDTQYF. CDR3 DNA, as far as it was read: TGTGCCAGCAGTTCGCAAGGTGGGAGGGGGACAGATACG.

The CDR3 DNA, read in part, is TGTGCCATCAGTGGGTCTAGCTCTAACTACAATGAG. This encodes CAISGSSSNYNE. The CDR3 in its entirety is CAISGSSSNYNEQFF. V gene TRBV10-3 combines with J gene TRBJ2-1; tentative D call: TRBD2 (5 bases). The read ends 3 residues shy of where the CDR3 ends; the end is completed using the germline J gene. Germline CDR1 is ENHRY and CDR2 is SYGVKD. Trimming removed 4 bases from V and 3 bases from J, with 13 bases in between. The length of the CDR3 is 15 residues.

CDR3 bases read: TGTGCCAGCAGTAACTTCGTGGGACAGGAGACATATGGC. The encoded protein is CASSNFVGQETYG. The whole CDR3 reads CASSNFVGQETYGYTF. The rearrangement uses TRBV6-2 or TRBV6-3 and TRBJ1-2, with 8 bases matching TRBD1. The CDR3 is cut off 3 residues early in the read; its end comes from the germline J gene. After removal of 5 bases from V and 5 bases from J, the junction contained 13 bases not matched to a gene. This CDR3 contains 16 residues. Germline CDR1 MNHEY, CDR2 SVGEGT.

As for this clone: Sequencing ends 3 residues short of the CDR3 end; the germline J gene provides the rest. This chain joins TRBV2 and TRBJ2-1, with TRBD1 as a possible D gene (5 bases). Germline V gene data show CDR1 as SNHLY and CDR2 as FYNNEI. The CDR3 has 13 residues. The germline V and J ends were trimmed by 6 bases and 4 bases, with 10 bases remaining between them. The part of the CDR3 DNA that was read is TGTGCCAGCAGCCCCGACAGTTACAATGAG. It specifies CASSPDSYNE. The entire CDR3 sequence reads CASSPDSYNEQFF.

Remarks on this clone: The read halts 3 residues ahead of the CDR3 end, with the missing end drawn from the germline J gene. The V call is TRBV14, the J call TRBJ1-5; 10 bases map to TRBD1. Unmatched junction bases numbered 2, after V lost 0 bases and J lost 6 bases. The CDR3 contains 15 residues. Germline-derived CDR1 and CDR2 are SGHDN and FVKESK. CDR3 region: CASSQDRDRGQPQHF. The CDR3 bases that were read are TGTGCCAGCAGCCAAGATCGGGACAGGGGTCAGCCC.

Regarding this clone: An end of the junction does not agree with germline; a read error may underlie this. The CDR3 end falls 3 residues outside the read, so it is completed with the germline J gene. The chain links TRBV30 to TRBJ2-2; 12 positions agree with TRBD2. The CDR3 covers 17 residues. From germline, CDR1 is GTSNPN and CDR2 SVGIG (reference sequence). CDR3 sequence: CSWAGTSGSGSYNELFF. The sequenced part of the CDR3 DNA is TGTTCCTGGGCCGGGACTAGCGGGTCTGGGTCCTACAATGAG.

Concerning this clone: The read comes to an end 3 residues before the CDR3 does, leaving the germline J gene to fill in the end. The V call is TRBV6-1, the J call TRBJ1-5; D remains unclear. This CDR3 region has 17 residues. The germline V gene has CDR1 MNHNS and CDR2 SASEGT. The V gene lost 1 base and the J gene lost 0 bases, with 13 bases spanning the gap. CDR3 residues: CASSEGHPLYSNQPQHF. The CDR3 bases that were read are TGTGCCAGCAGTGAAGGACATCCTTTATATAGCAATCAGCCC.

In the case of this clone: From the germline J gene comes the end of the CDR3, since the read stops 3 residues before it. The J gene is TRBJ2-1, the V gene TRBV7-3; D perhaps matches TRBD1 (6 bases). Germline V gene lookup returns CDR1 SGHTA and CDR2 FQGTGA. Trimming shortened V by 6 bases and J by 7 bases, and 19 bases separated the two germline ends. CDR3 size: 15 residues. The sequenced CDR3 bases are TGTGCCAGCAGTCTAGTGGGGGAAAGGGGGAATGAG. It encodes CASSLVGERGNE. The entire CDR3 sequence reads CASSLVGERGNEQFF.

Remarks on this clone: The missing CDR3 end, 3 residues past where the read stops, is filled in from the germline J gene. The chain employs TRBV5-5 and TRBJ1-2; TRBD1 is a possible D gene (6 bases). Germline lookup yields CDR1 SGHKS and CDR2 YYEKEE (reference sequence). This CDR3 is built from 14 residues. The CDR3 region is CASSLDRVIRGYTF. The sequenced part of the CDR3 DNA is TGTGCCAGCAGCTTGGACAGGGTAATTCGCGGC.

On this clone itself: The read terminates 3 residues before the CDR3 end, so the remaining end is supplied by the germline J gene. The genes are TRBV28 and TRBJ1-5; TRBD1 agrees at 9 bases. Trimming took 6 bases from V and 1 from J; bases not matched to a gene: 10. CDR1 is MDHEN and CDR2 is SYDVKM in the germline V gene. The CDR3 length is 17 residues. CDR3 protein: CASRMGQGRVSNQPQHF. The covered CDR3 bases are TGTGCCAGCAGAATGGGACAGGGTAGGGTGAGCAATCAGCCC.